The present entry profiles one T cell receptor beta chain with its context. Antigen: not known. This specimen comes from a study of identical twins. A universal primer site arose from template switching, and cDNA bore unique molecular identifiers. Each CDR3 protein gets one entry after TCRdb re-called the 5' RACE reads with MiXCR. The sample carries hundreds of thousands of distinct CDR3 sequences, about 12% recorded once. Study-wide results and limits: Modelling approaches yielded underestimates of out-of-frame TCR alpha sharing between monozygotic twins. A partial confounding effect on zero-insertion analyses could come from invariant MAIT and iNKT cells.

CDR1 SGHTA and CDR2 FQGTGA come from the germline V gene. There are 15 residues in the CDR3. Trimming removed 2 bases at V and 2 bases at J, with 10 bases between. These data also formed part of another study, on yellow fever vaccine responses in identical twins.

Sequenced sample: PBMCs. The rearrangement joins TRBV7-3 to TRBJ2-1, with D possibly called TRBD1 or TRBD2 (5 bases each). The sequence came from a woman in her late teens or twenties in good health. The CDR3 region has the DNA TGTGCCAGCAGCTTATGGGACGCGGCCTACAATGAGCAGTTCTTC. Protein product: CASSLWDAAYNEQFF.